The 14 T cell receptor beta chains below were found in one sample sequenced in a study of T cells in Graves' hyperthyroidism and ophthalmopathy. Amplified TCR beta CDR3 regions derived from RNA transcripts. First-round RT-PCR with HTBI primers amplified the TCR CDR3 region. TCRdb passed the multiplex PCR reads through MiXCR, listing each CDR3 protein once. The sample records hundreds of thousands of distinct CDR3 sequences, approximately 15% being singletons. Source material: blood. Receptor source: a woman aged 25 to 39 with Graves' hyperthyroidism that later progressed to Graves' ophthalmopathy.

In this sample, this clonotype turned up a few times. The V call is TRBV20-1, the J call TRBJ1-1; TRBD1 matches at 8 bases. CDR1 is DFQATT, CDR2 SNEGSKA, per germline (reference sequence). This CDR3 has 11 residues. V dropped 6 bases and J dropped 6; count of bases not matched to a gene: 3. Written as DNA, the CDR3 is TGCAGTGCCCGGACAGGGCCTGAAGCTTTCTTT. This codes for CSARTGPEAFF.

V is TRBV25-1 and J is TRBJ1-6; a possible D gene is TRBD1 (5 bases). Trimming took off 7 bases at V and 10 bases at J, with 11 bases between the two ends. Germline lookup yields CDR1 MGHDK and CDR2 SYGVNS. The CDR3 runs 12 residues. The CDR3 DNA reads as TGTGCCAGCACACAGGAGTACTCACCCCTCCACTTT. Its protein product is CASTQEYSPLHF.

The sample holds many counts of this clonotype. The chain joins TRBV11-3 to TRBJ2-1, with D maybe TRBD2 (7 bases). Germline loops: CDR1 SGHNT, CDR2 YENEEA. The V end lost 1 base, the J end lost 0 bases, and 13 bases lay between the germline ends. There are 17 residues in the CDR3. The CDR3 loop is CASSLARGGPSYNEQFF. In nucleotides, the CDR3 is TGTGCCAGCAGCTTAGCTCGCGGGGGCCCCTCCTACAATGAGCAGTTCTTC.

This clonotype was counted at least ten times. The rearrangement joins TRBV28 to TRBJ1-4; D is possibly TRBD1 (5 bases). The CDR3 spans 16 residues. V was shortened by 4 bases and J by 0 bases, with 12 bases between the two germline ends. Germline CDR1 MDHEN, CDR2 SYDVKM. CDR3 sequence reads: CASSSPGASTNEKLFF. CDR3 sequence (DNA): TGTGCCAGCAGTTCCCCTGGGGCGTCAACTAATGAAAAACTGTTTTTT.

In this sample, this clonotype turned up many times. The chain uses TRBV12-3 or TRBV12-4 and TRBJ1-1, with D maybe TRBD1 (6 bases). With 7 bases removed from V and 4 bases from J, the gap between germline ends came to 10 bases. CDR3 length: 12 residues. The CDR3 here is CASTWGPTEAFF. The CDR3, as DNA: TGTGCCAGCACTTGGGGGCCCACTGAAGCTTTCTTT.

V is TRBV18 and J is TRBJ2-5, with 9 bases aligning to TRBD1. The CDR3 extends over 15 amino acids. V dropped 2 bases and J dropped 5; count of bases not matched to a gene: 6. CDR1 is KGHSH and CDR2 is LQKENI in the germline V gene. CDR3: CASSPSDRGGETQYF. CDR3 sequence (DNA): TGTGCCAGCTCACCATCGGACAGGGGTGGGGAGACCCAGTACTTC.

In this sample, this clonotype turned up many times. V is TRBV2 and J is TRBJ2-7, with 11 bases that match TRBD2. CDR1 and CDR2 (germline): SNHLY, FYNNEI. CDR3 length equals 15 residues. V gave up 1 base and J gave up 2 bases; unmatched junction bases: 1. The CDR3 loop reads CASSEGLAGTYEQYF. The CDR3 DNA reads TGTGCCAGCAGTGAAGGACTAGCGGGAACCTACGAGCAGTACTTC. Full variable domain (outside the CDR3, taken from reference TRBV2 and TRBJ2-7): EPEVTQTPSHQVTQMGQEVILRCVPISNHLYFYWYRQILGQKVEFLVSFYNNEISEKSEIFDDQFSVERPDGSNFTLKIRSTKLEDSAMYFCASSEGLAGTYEQYFGPGTRLTVT.

This clonotype was recorded at least ten times. The V and J genes are TRBV11-2 and TRBJ2-1; 13 bases fit TRBD2. The CDR3 sequence is 16 residues long. Germline V gene data show CDR1 as SGHAT and CDR2 as FQNNGV. V lost 4 bases and J lost 7; bases outside the gene matches: 7. CDR3 region: CASSWGLAGQLNEQFF. The CDR3 bases are TGTGCCAGCAGCTGGGGACTAGCGGGACAGCTGAATGAGCAGTTCTTC. Full variable domain (rest looked up from reference TRBV11-2 and TRBJ2-1): EAGVAQSPRYKIIEKRQSVAFWCNPISGHATLYWYQQILGQGPKLLIQFQNNGVVDDSQLPKDRFSAERLKGVDSTLKIQPAKLEDSAVYLCASSWGLAGQLNEQFFGPGTRLTVL.

On this clonotype itself: A read error may explain this, as a much larger clone is one base away. The chain is built from TRBV3-1 and TRBJ1-1; D gene uncertain. The CDR3 length is 14 residues. Germline-derived CDR1 and CDR2 are LGHDT and YNNKEL (reference sequence). For the CDR3, the DNA is TGTGCCAGCATCCAAGGCGAGGCGAACACTGAAGCTTTCTTT. This gives the protein CASIQGEANTEAFF.

This clonotype has a count of ten or more. Here the CDR3 reads CAWSVLGSTEAFF. DNA of the CDR3: TGTGCCTGGAGTGTACTGGGAAGCACTGAAGCTTTCTTT. This chain joins TRBV30 and TRBJ1-1; D is undetermined. The CDR3 length is 13 residues. Germline assignment: CDR1 GTSNPN and CDR2 SVGIG (reference sequence). V lost 0 bases, J lost 4 bases, and 9 bases lay in between.

This clonotype was seen many times. V is TRBV10-3 and J is TRBJ1-4; 10 nucleotides align to TRBD1. Losses at the gene ends were 6 bases for V and 6 bases for J; bases not matched to a gene: 1. This CDR3 is built from 13 residues. The germline V gene encodes CDR1 ENHRY and CDR2 SYGVKD. CDR3 amino acids: CAISGTGDEKLFF. The DNA of the CDR3 is TGTGCCATCAGCGGGACAGGGGATGAAAAACTGTTTTTT.

V is TRBV4-1 and J is TRBJ1-4; 7 nucleotides line up with TRBD1. Trimming at V came to 8 bases and at J to 3 bases, leaving 12 bases not matched to a gene. The CDR3 is 16 amino acids. CDR1 is MGHRA and CDR2 is YSYEKL in the germline V gene. In DNA, the CDR3 is TGCGCCAGCTCTGTAGGGGGCGCAACGGCTAATGAAAAACTGTTTTTT. It specifies CASSVGGATANEKLFF.

In its sample, this clonotype was seen many times. V gene TRBV6-2 or TRBV6-3 combines with J gene TRBJ1-2, with 7 bases identical to TRBD1. Looked up from germline, CDR1 is MNHEY and CDR2 is SVGEGT. The CDR3 covers 15 residues. The junction had 9 bases not matched to a gene; V was cut back by 4 bases and J by 4 bases. The CDR3 reads CASSFGTALFYGYTF. CDR3 bases: TGTGCCAGCAGTTTCGGGACAGCCCTATTCTATGGCTACACCTTC.

This clonotype has ten or more counts. J is TRBJ2-2 and V is TRBV6-1, with D perhaps TRBD1 (5 bases). Trimming left V 10 bases short and J 5 bases short, with 11 bases between. Germline lookup yields CDR1 MNHNS and CDR2 SASEGT. CDR3 length: 12 amino acids. The CDR3 sequence is CATTWTTGELFF. CDR3 in DNA: TGTGCCACCACCTGGACAACCGGGGAGCTGTTTTTT.